This T cell receptor beta chain was captured in a study of vaccination and CD4 T cells after COVID-19. The CDR3 loop spans 14 amino acids. The germline CDR1 and CDR2 sequences are MDHEN and SYDVKM. The J segment lost 4 bases and the V segment lost 7 bases, leaving 5 bases of the junction unmatched. With respect to this clonotype: The antigen remains unidentified.

Cultured CD4+ T-cell DNA underwent Oncomine TCR Beta short-read sequencing. TCRdb ran MiXCR on the PCR reads and lists one entry per CDR3 protein. The table has fewer than 9,000 distinct CDR3 sequences, approximately 70% seen once. Described treatment: roughly ten-day PBMC culture with coronavirus spike peptide pools or control peptides (ViraFEST assay). The origin of this receptor is a human donor who had recovered from COVID-19. Input material: CD4+ T cells from blood, cultured in vitro. The chain couples TRBV28 to TRBJ2-2; 8 bases fit TRBD2. The chain's CDR3 is CASTRGGTTGELFF. CDR3 nucleotides: TGTGCCAGCACCCGGGGGGGCACCACCGGGGAGCTGTTTTTT.